In this sample, the clone carrying this T cell receptor (beta chain) turned up a few times. Its antigen remains unknown. The data stem from a study of identical twins. Whole-study results and caveats: Models underestimated out-of-frame TCR alpha sharing in monozygotic twins. Within cord blood, abundant beta clonotypes carried fewer insertions, but memory repertoires showed no such trend.

TCRdb re-called the 5' RACE reads with MiXCR, one entry per CDR3 protein. The repertoire holds 250,000 or so distinct CDR3 sequences, roughly 7% seen once, with roughly 3.7% in the top ten. Healthy Caucasians, and only they, were the donors. The sample also formed part of further work on yellow fever vaccine responses in identical twins. This second report adds: Twin vaccine T cell responses reportedly seemed partly convergent, partly personalized.

The sample was memory (CD45RO+) T cells sorted from blood. The TCR was taken from a young woman in good health.

CDR3 bases: TGTGCCAGCAGCGCAGAAGCAATCGGGCACACAGATACGCAGTATTTT. It specifies CASSAEAIGHTDTQYF. The chain combines TRBV7-9 with TRBJ2-3; unclear D gene. CDR1 is SEHNR and CDR2 is FQNEAQ in the germline V gene (reference sequence). Trimming removed 5 bases at V and 2 bases at J, with 17 bases between. This CDR3 is 16 amino acids long.